Following are 30 T cell receptor beta chains from one sample sequenced in a study of CD8+ T cells in alopecia areata. Sampling of alopecia areata patients yielded lesional scalp punch biopsies as well as peripheral blood. Reverse transcribed after extraction, RNA yielded cDNA as the sequencing template. Clones were sequenced by immunoSEQ multiplex PCR, and TCRdb holds only the in-frame ones, with some missing. The sample gives about 20,000 clones, 60% to 80% of which show up once; roughly 6.4% is in the top ten. The source was skin, collected at week 0. The receptor set was obtained from a human donor with alopecia areata.

V and J are TRBV7-2 and TRBJ2-7, with 10 bases matching TRBD1. The CDR3 runs to 15 residues. Per germline, CDR1 SGHTA and CDR2 FQGNSA. Trimming cost V 5 bases and J 3 bases; bases outside gene matches: 7. CDR3 sequence: CASSPRTGGDYEQYF. CDR3 nucleotides: TGTGCCAGCAGCCCAAGGACAGGGGGAGACTACGAGCAGTACTTC.

About this clone: The sample holds other DNA sequences that translate to the same CDR3. The rearrangement uses TRBV18 and TRBJ1-1; D is ambiguous. Trimming shortened V by 3 bases and J by 5 bases, and 10 bases separated the two germline ends. The CDR3 extends over 13 amino acids. Per the germline V gene, CDR1 is KGHSH and CDR2 is LQKENI. The CDR3 loop reads CASSPSDGTEAFF. CDR3 nucleotides: TGTGCCAGCTCACCTTCCGACGGGACTGAAGCTTTCTTT.

The chain has TRBV18 and TRBJ2-7; either TRBD1 or TRBD2 may fit D (5 bases each). With 6 bases removed from V and 7 bases from J, the gap between germline ends came to 10 bases. Germline loops: CDR1 KGHSH, CDR2 LQKENI. There are 11 residues in the CDR3. Here the CDR3 DNA reads TGTGCCAGCTCTGGGGGTCAAGAGCAGTACTTC. This gives the protein CASSGGQEQYF.

The rearrangement joins TRBV6-1 to TRBJ2-2; 7 bases map to TRBD2. With 3 bases clipped from V and 0 bases from J, the junction kept 4 bases outside the gene matches. CDR3 length: 16 amino acids. Per the germline V gene, CDR1 is MNHNS and CDR2 is SASEGT. CDR3 sequence: CASSDSGLANTGELFF. The CDR3 nucleotides read TGTGCCAGCAGTGATTCCGGACTAGCGAACACCGGGGAGCTGTTTTTT.

This chain links TRBV7-2 with TRBJ2-1, with 11 bases lining up with TRBD1. V shed 5 bases, J shed 0 bases, and the junction held 9 bases outside the gene matches. Germline V gene lookup returns CDR1 SGHTA and CDR2 FQGNSA. The CDR3 runs 18 residues. CDR3: CASSPGTGGTSSYNEQFF. CDR3 coding DNA: TGTGCCAGCAGCCCTGGGACAGGGGGGACTAGCTCCTACAATGAGCAGTTCTTC.

This clone turned up a few times. J is TRBJ2-3 and V is TRBV7-9; 7 positions match TRBD1. J gave up 0 bases and V 3 bases, and 3 bases lay outside the gene matches. The germline V gene encodes CDR1 SEHNR and CDR2 FQNEAQ (reference sequence). The CDR3 is made up of 15 amino acids. In DNA form, the CDR3 reads TGTGCCAGCAGCTTGGGACAGTTTAGCACAGATACGCAGTATTTT. Translating it yields CASSLGQFSTDTQYF.

As for this clone: This CDR3 is also generated by other DNA sequences in the sample. The V gene is TRBV5-1, the J gene TRBJ1-2, with D hard to call. Germline V lookup: CDR1 SGHRS, CDR2 YFSETQ. V lost 0 bases and J 5 bases, leaving 5 bases between the germline ends. The CDR3 covers 12 residues. CDR3 DNA sequence: TGCGCCAGCAGCTTGGATGGTTATGGCTACACCTTC. Translating it yields CASSLDGYGYTF.

V and J are TRBV2 and TRBJ2-5; 11 bases fit TRBD2. Per germline, CDR1 SNHLY and CDR2 FYNNEI. This CDR3 contains 15 residues. V dropped 5 bases and J dropped 11; count of bases not matched to a gene: 13. CDR3 region: CASSPSSGGSREQYF. CDR3 in DNA: TGTGCCAGCAGTCCTTCTAGCGGGGGGTCTCGAGAGCAGTACTTC.

The chain carries TRBV2 and TRBJ2-3; D call uncertain. CDR1 is SNHLY and CDR2 is FYNNEI in the germline V gene. V shed 7 bases and J shed 8 bases, with 10 bases lying between them. The CDR3 runs to 11 residues. The CDR3 is CASKVEATQYF. CDR3 nucleotides: TGTGCCAGCAAGGTAGAGGCTACGCAGTATTTT.

This clone has just a few counts. This rearrangement joins TRBV7-2 to TRBJ2-3; D unresolved. This CDR3 has 13 amino acids. Trimming cost V 4 bases and J 5 bases, with 10 bases left between them. Germline CDR1 and CDR2: SGHTA and FQGNSA. The CDR3 reads CASSSRWVDTQYF. CDR3 bases: TGTGCCAGCAGCTCTAGATGGGTAGATACGCAGTATTTT.

The chain employs TRBV2 and TRBJ1-6, with 9 positions matching TRBD1. The CDR3 has 15 amino acids. V shed 10 bases, J shed 3 bases, and the junction held 7 bases outside the gene matches. Germline-derived CDR1 and CDR2 are SNHLY and FYNNEI. CDR3 region: CATQTGQGYNSPLHF. In DNA, the CDR3 is TGTGCCACCCAAACGGGACAGGGCTATAATTCACCCCTCCACTTT. Full variable domain (rest looked up from reference TRBV2 and TRBJ1-6): EPEVTQTPSHQVTQMGQEVILRCVPISNHLYFYWYRQILGQKVEFLVSFYNNEISEKSEIFDDQFSVERPDGSNFTLKIRSTKLEDSAMYFCATQTGQGYNSPLHFGNGTRLTVT.

The V gene is TRBV6-5, the J gene TRBJ2-5; TRBD1 or TRBD2 may be the D gene (5 bases each). CDR1 and CDR2 from the germline V gene are MNHEY and SVGAGI. This CDR3 is built from 12 residues. V was cut by 8 bases and J by 11 bases, with 18 bases left in between. CDR3 in DNA: TGTGCCAGCGGGACCTACTTCGGTGAGCAGTACTTC. It is translated as CASGTYFGEQYF.

This rearrangement joins TRBV19 to TRBJ1-4, with D uncertain. Germline CDR1 LNHDA, CDR2 SQIVND (reference sequence). CDR3 length: 13 residues. Trimming removed 4 bases from V and 7 bases from J, with 10 bases in between. CDR3 sequence: CASSTRGSEKLFF. In DNA, the CDR3 is TGTGCCAGTAGTACCCGGGGAAGTGAAAAACTGTTTTTT.

The chain recombines TRBV10-3 with TRBJ2-5; D perhaps matches TRBD2 (5 bases). Germline V gene lookup returns CDR1 ENHRY and CDR2 SYGVKD. Trimming removed 3 bases at V and 1 base at J, with 12 bases between. CDR3 size: 15 residues. The CDR3 region has the DNA TGTGCCATCAGTGATCCGGGATTAGGCCAAGAGACCCAGTACTTC. This sequence encodes CAISDPGLGQETQYF.

This clone is medium-sized. The rearrangement joins TRBV6-6 to TRBJ2-4; 7 bases are shared with TRBD1. The CDR3 spans 14 residues. Losses at the gene ends were 6 bases for V and 1 base for J; bases not matched to a gene: 3. Germline values: CDR1 MNHNY, CDR2 SVGAGI (reference sequence). DNA of the CDR3: TGTGCCAGCAGACCACAGGGGGCCAAAAACATTCAGTACTTC. It translates to CASRPQGAKNIQYF.

The chain links TRBV15 to TRBJ1-1, with D unclear. The CDR3 contains 14 residues. Germline CDR1 LNHNV, CDR2 YYDKDF (reference sequence). Trimming removed 0 bases from V and 4 bases from J, with 9 bases in between. CDR3 sequence reads: CATSRDIRSTEAFF. The CDR3 DNA follows: TGTGCCACCAGCAGAGACATCCGGAGCACTGAAGCTTTCTTT.

The rearrangement joins TRBV7-2 to TRBJ2-7; D not resolved. Germline V CDR1 and CDR2: SGHTA, FQGNSA. With 5 bases removed from V and 0 bases from J, the gap between germline ends came to 11 bases. This CDR3 comprises 14 residues. In nucleotides, the CDR3 is TGTGCCAGCAGCCAGGCGCCGGGCTCCTACGAGCAGTACTTC. Translated, it gives CASSQAPGSYEQYF.

The V gene is TRBV6-5, the J gene TRBJ1-2; a possible D gene is TRBD1 (6 bases). The CDR3 is made up of 16 amino acids. Germline V CDR1 and CDR2: MNHEY, SVGAGI. With 2 bases removed from V and 0 bases from J, the gap between germline ends came to 13 bases. The CDR3 spells CASSYVPDSTNYGYTF. The CDR3 DNA follows: TGTGCCAGCAGTTACGTCCCGGACAGCACTAACTATGGCTACACCTTC.

The chain couples TRBV7-2 to TRBJ1-5, with D possibly TRBD1 on 5 matching bases. The CDR3 totals 16 residues. Between the trimmed V and J ends, which lost 2 bases and 1 base, there was a span of 12 bases. From germline, CDR1 is SGHTA and CDR2 FQGNSA. As DNA, the CDR3 is TGTGCCAGCAGCTTAAGGAGGGGCGACAGCAATCAGCCCCAGCATTTT. This codes for CASSLRRGDSNQPQHF.

The rearrangement joins TRBV7-9 to TRBJ2-5; tentatively, D is TRBD1 or TRBD2 (5 bases each). V was clipped by 4 bases and J by 2 bases, with 11 bases between them. The CDR3 extends over 14 amino acids. In germline, CDR1 is SEHNR, CDR2 FQNEAQ (reference sequence). The CDR3 loop is CASSSERGQETQYF. CDR3 nucleotides: TGTGCCAGCAGCTCAGAGAGGGGACAAGAGACCCAGTACTTC.

The table lists this clone with a few counts. The chain uses TRBV7-2 and TRBJ2-6, with no clear D. This CDR3 region has 18 residues. Germline CDR1 SGHTA, CDR2 FQGNSA. V was cut by 5 bases and J by 0 bases, with 17 bases left in between. CDR3 coding DNA: TGTGCCAGCAGCCAGTTGGGTTTGACGAGCTCTGGGGCCAACGTCCTGACTTTC. As protein: CASSQLGLTSSGANVLTF.

This clone was counted only a few times. The genes are TRBV7-6 and TRBJ1-5; D is undetermined. The ends were cut back, 1 base at V and 3 bases at J, with 7 bases in the middle. Germline loops: CDR1 SGHVS, CDR2 FNYEAQ. The CDR3 totals 14 residues. CDR3 sequence: CASSLGQVNQPQHF. The CDR3 DNA reads TGTGCCAGCAGCTTAGGGCAGGTCAATCAGCCCCAGCATTTT. The full variable domain, with the rest looked up from reference TRBV7-6 and TRBJ1-5, is GAGVSQSPRYKVTKRGQDVALRCDPISGHVSLYWYRQALGQGPEFLTYFNYEAQQDKSGLPNDRFSAERPEGSISTLTIQRTEQRDSAMYRCASSLGQVNQPQHFGDGTRLSIL.

This chain joins TRBV5-4 and TRBJ2-7; TRBD1 matches 7 bases. The CDR3 runs to 15 residues. CDR1 and CDR2 (germline): SGHNT, YYREEE (reference sequence). The trim removed 4 bases at V and 1 base at J, leaving 8 bases unmatched. The CDR3 is CASSLGTDYSYEQYF. In DNA form, the CDR3 reads TGTGCCAGCAGCCTGGGGACAGACTATTCCTACGAGCAGTACTTC.

The chain recombines TRBV18 with TRBJ1-5, with 7 bases that match TRBD1. This CDR3 comprises 16 residues. Looked up from germline, CDR1 is KGHSH and CDR2 is LQKENI. Losses at the gene ends were 6 bases for V and 0 bases for J; bases not matched to a gene: 8. This CDR3 reads CASSYGDRHSNQPQHF. The CDR3, as DNA: TGTGCCAGCTCCTACGGGGACAGACATAGCAATCAGCCCCAGCATTTT.

A remark on this clone: The same CDR3 also results from other DNA sequences found in this sample. The V gene is TRBV29-1, the J gene TRBJ2-3; D may correspond to TRBD1 or TRBD2 (5 bases each). The germline V and J ends were trimmed by 6 bases and 4 bases, with 20 bases remaining between them. Germline loops: CDR1 SQVTM, CDR2 ANQGSEA. This CDR3 region has 15 residues. CDR3 bases: TGCAGCGTCACCAGGTTGGGGGTGGGGGCAGATACGCAGTATTTT. Translated: CSVTRLGVGADTQYF.

This chain uses TRBV6-6 with TRBJ2-7; TRBD1 might be the D (5 bases). CDR1 is MNHNY, CDR2 SVGAGI, per germline (reference sequence). V lost 0 bases and J lost 6, with 9 bases in between. This CDR3 comprises 13 residues. This CDR3 is CASSYSLTAEQYF. The CDR3 DNA follows: TGTGCCAGCAGTTACTCTCTGACAGCCGAGCAGTACTTC.

J is TRBJ1-1 and V is TRBV6-5; D perhaps matches TRBD1 (5 bases). V was pared by 4 bases and J by 1 base, with 10 bases between. Germline-derived CDR1 and CDR2 are MNHEY and SVGAGI. CDR3 length equals 14 residues. The CDR3 loop reads CASSFGAGNTEAFF. The CDR3 DNA sequence: TGTGCCAGCAGTTTTGGGGCTGGGAACACTGAAGCTTTCTTT.

The chain links TRBV4-3 to TRBJ2-1; 9 bases map to TRBD2. The trim removed 2 bases at V and 7 bases at J, leaving 9 bases unmatched. Looked up from germline, CDR1 is LGHNA and CDR2 is YSLEER. The CDR3 consists of 16 residues. CDR3 in DNA: TGCGCCAGCAGCCAATTCCCCCTAGCGGGGAAAAATGAGCAGTTCTTC. This translates into CASSQFPLAGKNEQFF.

The chain uses TRBV6-1 and TRBJ2-5; 8 bases fit TRBD2. Losses at the gene ends were 7 bases for V and 4 bases for J; bases not matched to a gene: 11. Germline CDR1 is MNHNS and CDR2 is SASEGT. This CDR3 is 15 amino acids long. CDR3 sequence (DNA): TGTGCCAGCACGTTGTGGCGGGGGGTCCCAGAGACCCAGTACTTC. Translating it yields CASTLWRGVPETQYF.

The chain combines TRBV2 with TRBJ1-2; 7 bases are a match to TRBD1. The germline V gene encodes CDR1 SNHLY and CDR2 FYNNEI. The CDR3 contains 13 residues. Trimming at V came to 8 bases and at J to 3 bases, leaving 6 bases not matched to a gene. The CDR3 loop reads CASPNDRDYGYTF. The CDR3 nucleotides are TGTGCCAGCCCAAACGACAGGGACTATGGCTACACCTTC.